These T cell receptor beta chains were read from a single sample in a study of blood T cell repertoires in COVID-19. Produced via immunoSEQ multiplex PCR; TCRdb's table is partial and in-frame only. Of 100,000 or so clones listed, roughly 81% are singletons. Sequencing input: peripheral blood. These receptors were obtained from a woman in her 70s with acute or convalescent COVID-19. CDR3s leave out the opening cysteine and the closing phenylalanine or tryptophan. Each record gives: V gene, CDR3 protein.

TRBV28,ASRRMRLLPKRGTEAF
TRBV4-2,ASSQSGQGDGYT
TRBV3-1/TRBV3-2,ASSPTGGARVGNTIY
TRBV12-5,ASGRGLAGGNEQF
TRBV28,ASSLYLTSGNTIY
TRBV29-1,SVEDPSRVPYGYT
TRBV13,ASSPMGSPWGYT
TRBV5-1,ASSLGTGINYEEQY
TRBV2,ASKWRLAGGNEQF
TRBV11-3,ASSLGAVPLQEQF